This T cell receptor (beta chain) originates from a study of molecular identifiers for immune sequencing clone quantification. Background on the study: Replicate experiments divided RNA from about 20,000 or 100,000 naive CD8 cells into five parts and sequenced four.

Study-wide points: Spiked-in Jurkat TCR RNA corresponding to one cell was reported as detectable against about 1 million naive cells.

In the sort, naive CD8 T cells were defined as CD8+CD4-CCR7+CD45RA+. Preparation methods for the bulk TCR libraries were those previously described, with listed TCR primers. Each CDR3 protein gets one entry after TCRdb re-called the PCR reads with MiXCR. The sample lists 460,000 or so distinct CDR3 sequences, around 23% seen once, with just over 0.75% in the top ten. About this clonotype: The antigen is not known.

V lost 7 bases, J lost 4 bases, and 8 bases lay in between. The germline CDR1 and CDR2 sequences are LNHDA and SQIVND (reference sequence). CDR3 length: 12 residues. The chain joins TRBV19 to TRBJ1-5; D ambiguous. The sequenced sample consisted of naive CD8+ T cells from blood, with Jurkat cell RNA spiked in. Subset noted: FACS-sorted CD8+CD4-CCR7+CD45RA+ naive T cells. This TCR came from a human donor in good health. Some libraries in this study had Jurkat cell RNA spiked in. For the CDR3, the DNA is TGTGCCAGTAATGTCGGGAATCAGCCCCAGCATTTT. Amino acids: CASNVGNQPQHF. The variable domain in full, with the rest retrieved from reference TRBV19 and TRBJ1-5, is DGGITQSPKYLFRKEGQNVTLSCEQNLNHDAMYWYRQDPGQGLRLIYYSQIVNDFQKGDIAEGYSVSREKKESFPLTVTSAQKNPTAFYLCASNVGNQPQHFGDGTRLSIL.